This T cell receptor (beta chain) was sequenced for a study of CD8 T cells in ankylosing spondylitis. Overall study findings and caveats: Apparently characteristic of ankylosing spondylitis blood was a TCR beta motif (about 8 highly homologous variants). Researchers reportedly found disease-linked clones significantly enriched in matched ankylosing spondylitis synovial fluid. A subset of motif variants has previously been described in the synovial fluid and blood of reactive arthritis.

With 2 bases clipped from V and 2 bases from J, the junction kept 2 bases outside the gene matches. The CDR3 covers 14 residues. Germline V CDR1 and CDR2: SGHKS, YYEKEE (reference sequence). For TCR beta, libraries came from quantitative 5'-RACE with molecular barcodes. MiXCR, applied by TCRdb to the 5' RACE reads, yields one record per CDR3 protein. The sample holds about 540,000 distinct CDR3 sequences; 10% to 15% are singletons and the top ten take around 7%. This clonotype has just a few counts. The antigen remains unidentified. V gene TRBV5-5 combines with J gene TRBJ2-3; TRBD2 agrees at 7 bases. The sequencing input was blood, either unsorted or a sorted T cell fraction (not recorded which). This sequence originates from a male donor with ankylosing spondylitis. CDR3 sequence reads: CASSFGTTTDTQYF. The CDR3 DNA is TGTGCCAGCAGCTTTGGGACTACCACAGATACGCAGTATTTT.